The T cell receptor beta chain under discussion was sequenced for a study of T cell repertoires in cytomegalovirus infection. Study-wide background: The public TCR beta signatures pointed to both CMV infection and matching HLA type.

Turning to this clonotype: Its antigen is undetermined. A much larger clonotype is one base distant, so this may be a read error.

TCRdb re-analysed the reads in MiXCR, keeping a single row per CDR3 protein. The sample lists 200,000 to 250,000 distinct CDR3 sequences; roughly an eighth were seen once. Germline-derived CDR1 and CDR2 are MNHGY and SAAAGT. This CDR3 contains 17 residues. Whole-study findings and limits: Carriers of CMV plus the relevant HLA were identified by cumulative public TCR beta family frequency.

The clonotype was recovered from a human donor in good health (CMV status not recorded). Some clones in this sample may be carry-over from other donors' samples. The chain has TRBV6-8 and TRBJ2-3, with D perhaps TRBD2 (6 bases). The specimen sequenced was PBMCs. The CDR3 spells CARSYSTTAGHTDTQYF. DNA of the CDR3: TGTGCCCGCAGTTACTCGACTACGGCGGGGCACACAGATACGCAGTATTTT.